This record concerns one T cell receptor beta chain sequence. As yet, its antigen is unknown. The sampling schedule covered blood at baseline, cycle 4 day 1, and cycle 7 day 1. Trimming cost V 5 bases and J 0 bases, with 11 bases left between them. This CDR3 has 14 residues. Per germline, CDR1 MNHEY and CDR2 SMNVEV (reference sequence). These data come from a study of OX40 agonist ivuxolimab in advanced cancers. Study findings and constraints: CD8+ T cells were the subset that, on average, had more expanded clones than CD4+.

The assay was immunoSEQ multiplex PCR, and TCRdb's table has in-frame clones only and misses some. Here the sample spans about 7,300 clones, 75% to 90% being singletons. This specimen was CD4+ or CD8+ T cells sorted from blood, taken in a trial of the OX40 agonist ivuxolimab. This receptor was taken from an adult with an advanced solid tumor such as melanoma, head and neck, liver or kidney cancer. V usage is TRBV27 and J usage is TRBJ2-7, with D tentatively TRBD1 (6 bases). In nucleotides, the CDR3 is TGTGCCAGCAGTACCAGACAGGACTCCTACGAGCAGTACTTC. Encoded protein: CASSTRQDSYEQYF.